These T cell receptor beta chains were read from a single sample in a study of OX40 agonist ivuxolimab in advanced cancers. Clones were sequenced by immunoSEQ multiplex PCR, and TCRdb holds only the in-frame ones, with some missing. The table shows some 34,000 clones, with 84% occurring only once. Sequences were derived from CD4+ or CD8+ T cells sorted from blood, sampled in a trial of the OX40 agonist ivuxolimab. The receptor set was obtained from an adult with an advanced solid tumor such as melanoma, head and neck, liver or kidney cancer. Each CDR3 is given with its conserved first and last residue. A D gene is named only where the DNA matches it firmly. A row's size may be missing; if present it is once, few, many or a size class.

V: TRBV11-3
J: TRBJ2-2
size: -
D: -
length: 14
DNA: TGTGCCAGCAGCTTAGCGGAGAACACCGGGGAGCTGTTTTTT
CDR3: CASSLAENTGELFF

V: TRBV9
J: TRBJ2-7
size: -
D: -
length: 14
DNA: TGTGCCAGCAGCTTAACAGGGCAAACCTACGAGCAGTACTTC
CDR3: CASSLTGQTYEQYF

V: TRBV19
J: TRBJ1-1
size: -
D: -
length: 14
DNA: TGTGCCAGCACCCTCGGGGACTTCAGCACTGAAGCTTTCTTT
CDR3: CASTLGDFSTEAFF

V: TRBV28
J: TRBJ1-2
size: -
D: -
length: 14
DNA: TGTGCCAGCACCCCAAGCGGGGATAACTATGGCTACACCTTC
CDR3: CASTPSGDNYGYTF

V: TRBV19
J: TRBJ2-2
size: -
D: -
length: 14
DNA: TGTGCCACCCAATGGGGGGGCAACACCGGGGAGCTGTTTTTT
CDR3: CATQWGGNTGELFF

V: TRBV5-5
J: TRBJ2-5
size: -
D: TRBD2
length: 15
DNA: TGTGCCAGCAGCCGTGTGGGAGGGGACGGAGAGACCCAGTACTTC
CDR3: CASSRVGGDGETQYF

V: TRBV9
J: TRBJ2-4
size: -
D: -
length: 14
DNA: TGTGCCAGCAGCCCCAGCATAGCCAAAAACATTCAGTACTTC
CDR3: CASSPSIAKNIQYF

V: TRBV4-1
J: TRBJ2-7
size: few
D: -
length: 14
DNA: TGCGCCAGCAGCTCGATGGGAGGCCGGGACGAGCAGTACTTC
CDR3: CASSSMGGRDEQYF

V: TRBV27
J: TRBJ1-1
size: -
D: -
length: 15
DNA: TGTGCCAGCAGCCCCACAGAAGGAATGAACACTGAAGCTTTCTTT
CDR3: CASSPTEGMNTEAFF

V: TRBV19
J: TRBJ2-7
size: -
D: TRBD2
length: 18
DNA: TGTGCCAGTAGCCCTACAGAGACCGGACTAGCGGGAGCCACCGAGCAGTACTTC
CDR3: CASSPTETGLAGATEQYF

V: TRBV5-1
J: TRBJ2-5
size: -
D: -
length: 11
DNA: TGCGCCAGCAGCTTGTACGGGGAGGAGTACTTC
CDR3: CASSLYGEEYF

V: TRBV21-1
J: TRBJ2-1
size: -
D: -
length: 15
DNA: TGCCCTATCAGGGGTCCTAGCGGTACATACAATGAGCAGTTCTTC
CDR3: CPIRGPSGTYNEQFF

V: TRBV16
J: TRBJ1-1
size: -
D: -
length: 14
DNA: TGTGCCAGCAGCCAGCCCGACAGGAACACTGAAGCTTTCTTT
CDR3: CASSQPDRNTEAFF

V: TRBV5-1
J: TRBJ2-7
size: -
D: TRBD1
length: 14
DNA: TGCGCCAGCAGCTTCGGGACAGGGGGCTACGAGCAGTACTTC
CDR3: CASSFGTGGYEQYF

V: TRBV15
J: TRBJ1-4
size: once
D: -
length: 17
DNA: TGTGCCACCAGCAGGCCCCACAGCGGAGGGAGGGGTGAAAAACTGTTTTTT
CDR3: CATSRPHSGGRGEKLFF

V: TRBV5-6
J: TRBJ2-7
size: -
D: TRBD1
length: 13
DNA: TGTGCCAGCAGCTTGGACAGGGGCTACGAGCAGTACTTC
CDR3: CASSLDRGYEQYF

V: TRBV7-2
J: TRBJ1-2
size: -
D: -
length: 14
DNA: TGTGCCAGCAGCTTGGGGCTAGGGAACTATGGCTACACCTTC
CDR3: CASSLGLGNYGYTF

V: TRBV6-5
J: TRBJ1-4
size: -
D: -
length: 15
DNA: TGTGCCAGCAGTTACTCTTCATCCCTGGGGGAAAAACTGTTTTTT
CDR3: CASSYSSSLGEKLFF

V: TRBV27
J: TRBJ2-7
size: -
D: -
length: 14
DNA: TGTGCCAGCAGTTTCCGGGGGCCGGGGTACGAGCAGTACTTC
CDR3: CASSFRGPGYEQYF

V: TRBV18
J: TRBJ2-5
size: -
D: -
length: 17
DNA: TGTGCCAGCTCACCACCGATATGGGGGGAACCCCAAGAGACCCAGTACTTC
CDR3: CASSPPIWGEPQETQYF

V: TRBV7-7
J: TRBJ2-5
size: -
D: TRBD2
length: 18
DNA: TGTGCTAGCAGCTTAGAAGCGGCGGGGGGGACACTCCAAGAGACCCAGTACTTC
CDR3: CASSLEAAGGTLQETQYF

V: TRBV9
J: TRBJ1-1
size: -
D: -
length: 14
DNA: TGTGCCAGCAGCGTAGACGAGGCGAACACTGAAGCTTTCTTT
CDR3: CASSVDEANTEAFF

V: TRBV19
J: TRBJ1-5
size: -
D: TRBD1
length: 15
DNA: TGTGCCAGTAGTACCGACAGGGAGGGAAATCAGCCCCAGCATTTT
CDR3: CASSTDREGNQPQHF

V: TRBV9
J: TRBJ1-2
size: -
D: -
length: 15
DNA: TGTGCCAGCACCCCACACCAGGGGACCAACTATGGCTACACCTTC
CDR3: CASTPHQGTNYGYTF

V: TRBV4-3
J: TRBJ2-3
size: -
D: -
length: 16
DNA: TGCGCCAGCAGCCAAGATGAGGATTGGATAGGAGATACGCAGTATTTT
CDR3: CASSQDEDWIGDTQYF

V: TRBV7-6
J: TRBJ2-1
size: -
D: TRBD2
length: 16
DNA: TGTGCCAGCAGCTGGGGTCAAGCGGGAGAACACAATGAGCAGTTCTTC
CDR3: CASSWGQAGEHNEQFF

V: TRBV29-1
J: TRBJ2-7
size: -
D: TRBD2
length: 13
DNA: TGCAGCGTTCTAGCGGGAGGGCCTAACGAGCAGTACTTC
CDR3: CSVLAGGPNEQYF

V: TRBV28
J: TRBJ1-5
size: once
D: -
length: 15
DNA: TGTGCCAGCATCCCCCACGGGCGGGGGGATCAGCCCCAGCATTTT
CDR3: CASIPHGRGDQPQHF

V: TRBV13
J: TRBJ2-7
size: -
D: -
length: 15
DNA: TGTGCCAGCAGTGAGAGGACCTTTAGCTCCTACGAGCAGTACTTC
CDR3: CASSERTFSSYEQYF

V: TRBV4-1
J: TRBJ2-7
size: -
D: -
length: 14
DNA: TGCGCCAGCAGCCAAGCGGCCAGCTCCTACGAGCAGTACTTC
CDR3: CASSQAASSYEQYF

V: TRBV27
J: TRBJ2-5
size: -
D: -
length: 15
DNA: TGTGCCAGCAGTTTAATGGGGGAGAGCCAAGAGACCCAGTACTTC
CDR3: CASSLMGESQETQYF

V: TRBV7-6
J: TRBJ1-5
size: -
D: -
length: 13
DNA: TGTGCCAGCAGCTTAGAGAGGAATCAGCCCCAGCATTTT
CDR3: CASSLERNQPQHF

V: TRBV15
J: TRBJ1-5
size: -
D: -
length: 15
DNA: TGTGCCACCAGCAGAGATTGGGGTCGGAATCAGCCCCAGCATTTT
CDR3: CATSRDWGRNQPQHF

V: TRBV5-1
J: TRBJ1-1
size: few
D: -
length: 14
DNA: TGCGCCAGCAGCTTCCGCGGGGGGGACACTGAAGCTTTCTTT
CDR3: CASSFRGGDTEAFF

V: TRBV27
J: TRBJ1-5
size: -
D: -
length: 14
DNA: TGTGCCAGCAGTTTAGAGAGGGCGGGTCAGCCCCAGCATTTT
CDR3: CASSLERAGQPQHF

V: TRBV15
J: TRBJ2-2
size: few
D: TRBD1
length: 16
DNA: TGTGCCACCAGCAAAAAAGGACAGGAGAACACCGGGGAGCTGTTTTTT
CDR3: CATSKKGQENTGELFF

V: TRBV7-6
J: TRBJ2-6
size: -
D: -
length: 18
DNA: TGTGCCAGCAGCTTAGAGCTGGGGGCGCGTTCTGGGGCCAACGTCCTGACTTTC
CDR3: CASSLELGARSGANVLTF

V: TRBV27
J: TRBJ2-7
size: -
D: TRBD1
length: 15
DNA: TGTGCCAGCAGTTTAGCCCTGGCAGGGGGCGACGAGCAGTACTTC
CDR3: CASSLALAGGDEQYF

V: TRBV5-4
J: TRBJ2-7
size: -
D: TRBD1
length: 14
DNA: TGTGCCAGCAGCTTAGGGGACAGCTCCTACGAGCAGTACTTC
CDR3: CASSLGDSSYEQYF

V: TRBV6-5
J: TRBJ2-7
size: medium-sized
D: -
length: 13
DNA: TGTGCCAGCAGACCGGGACTCACCTACGAGCAGTACTTC
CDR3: CASRPGLTYEQYF

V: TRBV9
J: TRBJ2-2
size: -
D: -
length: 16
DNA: TGTGCCAGCAGCGTACTCCCAAGCGTTGGATCCGGGGAGCTGTTTTTT
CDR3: CASSVLPSVGSGELFF

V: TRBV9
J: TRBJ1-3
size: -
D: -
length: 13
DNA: TGTGCCAGCGCTGGCAGGCAAGGAAACACCATATATTTT
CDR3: CASAGRQGNTIYF

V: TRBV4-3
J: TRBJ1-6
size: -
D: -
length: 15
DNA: TGCGCCAGCAGCCAAGACCAGGGGCACAATTCACCCCTCCACTTT
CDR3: CASSQDQGHNSPLHF

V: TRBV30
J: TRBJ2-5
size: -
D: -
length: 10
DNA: TGTGCCTGGAGCAGGGAGACCCAGTACTTC
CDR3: CAWSRETQYF

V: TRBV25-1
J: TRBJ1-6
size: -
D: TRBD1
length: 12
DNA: TGTGCCAGCAGGACAGGGGGGTCACCCCTCCACTTT
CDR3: CASRTGGSPLHF

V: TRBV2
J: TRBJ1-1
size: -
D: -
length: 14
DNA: TGTGCCAGCAGTCCTAGGGACCACAACACTGAAGCTTTCTTT
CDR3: CASSPRDHNTEAFF

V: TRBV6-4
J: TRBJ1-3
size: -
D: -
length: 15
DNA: TGTGGTCAGGTACTAGGGCCTGGGGGTGGAAACACCATATATTTT
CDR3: CGQVLGPGGGNTIYF

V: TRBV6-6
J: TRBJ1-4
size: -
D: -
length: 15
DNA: TGTGCCAGCAGTTACTCGGTGGCGGTAAATGAAAAACTGTTTTTT
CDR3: CASSYSVAVNEKLFF